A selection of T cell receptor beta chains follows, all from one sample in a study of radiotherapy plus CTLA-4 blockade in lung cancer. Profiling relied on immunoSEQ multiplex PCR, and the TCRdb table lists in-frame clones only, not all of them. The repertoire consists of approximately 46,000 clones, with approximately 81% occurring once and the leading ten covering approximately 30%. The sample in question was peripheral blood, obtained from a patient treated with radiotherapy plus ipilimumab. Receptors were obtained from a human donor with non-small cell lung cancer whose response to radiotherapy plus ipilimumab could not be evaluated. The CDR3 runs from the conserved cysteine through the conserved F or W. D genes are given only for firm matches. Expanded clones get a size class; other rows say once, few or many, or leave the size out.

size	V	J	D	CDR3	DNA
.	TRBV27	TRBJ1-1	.	CASSLGANTEAFF	TGTGCCAGCAGTTTGGGCGCGAACACTGAAGCTTTCTTT
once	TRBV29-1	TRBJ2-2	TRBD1	CSVGQGVNTGELFF	TGCAGCGTTGGACAGGGGGTTAACACCGGGGAGCTGTTTTTT
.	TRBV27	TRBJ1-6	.	CASSLASNSPLHF	TGTGCCAGCAGTTTAGCCAGTAATTCACCCCTCCACTTT
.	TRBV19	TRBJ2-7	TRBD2	CASTGGSSYEQYF	TGTGCCAGTACCGGGGGGAGCTCCTACGAGCAGTACTTC
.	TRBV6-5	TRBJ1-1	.	CASSYSRGTEAFF	TGTGCCAGCAGTTACTCGCGGGGGACTGAAGCTTTCTTT
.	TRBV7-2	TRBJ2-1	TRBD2	CASSRTSGLYNEQFF	TGTGCCAGCAGCCGGACTAGCGGGTTATACAATGAGCAGTTCTTC
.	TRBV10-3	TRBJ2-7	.	CAIRTSDEQYF	TGTGCCATCAGAACAAGCGACGAGCAGTACTTC
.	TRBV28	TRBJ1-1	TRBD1	CASSFGTANTEAFF	TGTGCCAGCAGTTTCGGGACAGCCAACACTGAAGCTTTCTTT
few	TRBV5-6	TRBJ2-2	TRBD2	CASMVAGGRRFTGELFF	TGTGCCAGCATGGTAGCGGGAGGCCGGAGGTTCACCGGGGAGCTGTTTTTT
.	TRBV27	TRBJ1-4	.	CASSYVATNEKLFF	TGTGCCAGCAGCTATGTTGCAACTAATGAAAAACTGTTTTTT
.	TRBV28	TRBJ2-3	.	CASSLWGAAWTDTQYF	TGTGCCAGCAGTTTATGGGGGGCGGCATGGACAGATACGCAGTATTTT
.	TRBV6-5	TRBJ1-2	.	CASSYGREGGYTF	TGTGCCAGCAGTTACGGGCGGGAGGGAGGCTACACCTTC
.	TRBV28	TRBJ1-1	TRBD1	CASRRQGNTEAFF	TGTGCCAGCAGGCGACAGGGGAACACTGAAGCTTTCTTT
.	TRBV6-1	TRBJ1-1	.	CASSKQGTNTEAFF	TGTGCCAGCAGTAAACAGGGCACGAACACTGAAGCTTTCTTT
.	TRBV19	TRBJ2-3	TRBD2	CASSIGTSGSRPDTQYF	TGTGCCAGTAGTATCGGGACTAGCGGGAGTAGACCAGATACGCAGTATTTT
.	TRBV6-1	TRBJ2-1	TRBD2	CASSEVPGGSLYNEQFF	TGTGCCAGCAGTGAAGTTCCGGGCGGGAGTTTGTACAATGAGCAGTTCTTC
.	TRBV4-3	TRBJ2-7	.	CASSQDPFYEQYF	TGCGCCAGCAGCCAAGATCCCTTTTACGAGCAGTACTTC
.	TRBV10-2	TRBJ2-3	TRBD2	CASSEYDLAGGDTQYF	TGCGCCAGCAGTGAGTATGATCTAGCGGGAGGAGATACGCAGTATTTT
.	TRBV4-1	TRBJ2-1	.	CASMTPPSDYNEQFF	TGCGCCAGCATGACTCCTCCCTCGGATTACAATGAGCAGTTCTTC
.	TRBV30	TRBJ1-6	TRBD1	CATGDRERYNSPLHF	TGTGCCACGGGTGACAGGGAGAGGTATAATTCACCCCTCCACTTT
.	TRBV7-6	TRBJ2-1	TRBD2	CASSFYSGRASTGEQFF	TGTGCCAGCAGCTTCTATAGCGGGAGGGCCTCTACGGGTGAGCAGTTCTTC
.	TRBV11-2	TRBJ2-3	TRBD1	CASSLVQGRRPDTQYF	TGTGCCAGCAGCTTAGTACAGGGGCGAAGGCCAGATACGCAGTATTTT
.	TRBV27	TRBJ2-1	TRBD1	CASSLRPGQGLSSSYNEQFF	TGTGCCAGCAGTTTGCGCCCGGGACAGGGGCTATCGAGCTCCTACAATGAGCAGTTCTTC
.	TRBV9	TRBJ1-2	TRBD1	CASTPGQGTYGYTF	TGTGCCAGCACCCCGGGACAGGGGACCTATGGCTACACCTTC
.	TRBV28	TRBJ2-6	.	CASNLNSGANVLTF	TGTGCCAGCAATCTTAACTCTGGGGCCAACGTCCTGACTTTC
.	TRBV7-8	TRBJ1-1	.	CASRQGAEAFF	TGTGCCAGCAGACAGGGTGCTGAAGCTTTCTTT
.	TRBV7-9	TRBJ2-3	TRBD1	CASSSGQGSDTQYF	TGTGCCAGCAGCTCGGGACAGGGTTCAGATACGCAGTATTTT
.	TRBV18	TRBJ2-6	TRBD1	CASSPALTGAGANVLTF	TGTGCCAGCTCACCAGCTTTGACAGGGGCTGGGGCCAACGTCCTGACTTTC
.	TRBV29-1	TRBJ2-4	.	CSVEEAGLAKNIQYF	TGCAGCGTTGAAGAGGCGGGCCTAGCCAAAAACATTCAGTACTTC
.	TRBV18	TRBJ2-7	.	CASSPRDTSEQYF	TGTGCCAGCTCACCACGGGACACCTCGGAGCAGTACTTC
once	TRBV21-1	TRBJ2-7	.	CASSKGQDASYEQYF	TGTGCCAGCAGCAAAGGACAGGACGCCTCCTACGAGCAGTACTTC
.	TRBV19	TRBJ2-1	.	CASSIAVEQFF	TGTGCCAGTAGTATAGCGGTAGAGCAGTTCTTC
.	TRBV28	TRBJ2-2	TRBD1	CASSGTANTGELFF	TGTGCCAGCAGCGGGACAGCTAACACCGGGGAGCTGTTTTTT
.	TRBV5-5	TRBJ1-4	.	CASSNGTGGGEKLFF	TGTGCCAGCAGCAATGGGACGGGGGGCGGTGAAAAACTGTTTTTT
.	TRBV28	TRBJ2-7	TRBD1	CASRTGTGVTYEQYF	TGTGCCAGCAGAACCGGGACAGGGGTTACCTACGAGCAGTACTTC
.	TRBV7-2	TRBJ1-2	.	CASSSGAGDDGYTF	TGTGCCAGCAGCTCGGGAGCAGGTGATGATGGCTACACCTTC
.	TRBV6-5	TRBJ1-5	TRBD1	CASSYSGTGSQPQHF	TGTGCCAGCAGTTACTCAGGGACAGGGAGCCAGCCCCAGCATTTT